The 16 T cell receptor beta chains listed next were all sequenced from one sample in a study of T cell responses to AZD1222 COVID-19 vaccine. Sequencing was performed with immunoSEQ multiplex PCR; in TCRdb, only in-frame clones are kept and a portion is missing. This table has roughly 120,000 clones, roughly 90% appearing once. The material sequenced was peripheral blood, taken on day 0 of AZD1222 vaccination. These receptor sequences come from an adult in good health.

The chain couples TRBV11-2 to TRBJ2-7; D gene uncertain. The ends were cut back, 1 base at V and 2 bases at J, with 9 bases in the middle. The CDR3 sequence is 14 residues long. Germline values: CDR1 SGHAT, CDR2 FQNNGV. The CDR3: CASSLAGRPYEQYF. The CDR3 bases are TGTGCCAGCAGCTTAGCGGGCAGACCCTACGAGCAGTACTTC.

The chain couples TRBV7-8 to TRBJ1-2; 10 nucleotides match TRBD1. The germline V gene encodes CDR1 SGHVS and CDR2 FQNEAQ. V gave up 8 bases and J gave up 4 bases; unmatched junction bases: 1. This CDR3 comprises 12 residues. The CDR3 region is CASGDRGYGYTF. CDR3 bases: TGTGCCAGCGGGGACAGGGGCTATGGCTACACCTTC.

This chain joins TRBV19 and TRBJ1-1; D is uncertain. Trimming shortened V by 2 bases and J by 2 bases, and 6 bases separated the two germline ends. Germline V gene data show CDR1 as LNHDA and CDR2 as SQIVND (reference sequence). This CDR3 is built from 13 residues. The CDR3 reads CASSIMGNTEAFF. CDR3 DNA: TGTGCCAGTAGTATAATGGGAAACACTGAAGCTTTCTTT.

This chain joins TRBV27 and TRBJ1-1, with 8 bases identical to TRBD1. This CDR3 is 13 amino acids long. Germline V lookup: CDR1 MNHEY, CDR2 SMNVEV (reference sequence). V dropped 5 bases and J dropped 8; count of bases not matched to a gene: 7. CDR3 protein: CASSRYGQGEAFF. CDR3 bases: TGTGCCAGCAGTCGATATGGACAGGGAGAAGCTTTCTTT.

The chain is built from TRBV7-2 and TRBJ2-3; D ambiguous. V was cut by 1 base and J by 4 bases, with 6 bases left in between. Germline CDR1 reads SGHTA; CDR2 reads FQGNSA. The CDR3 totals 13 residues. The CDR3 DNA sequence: TGTGCCAGCAGCTTAGTGGGCCCAGATACGCAGTATTTT. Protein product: CASSLVGPDTQYF.

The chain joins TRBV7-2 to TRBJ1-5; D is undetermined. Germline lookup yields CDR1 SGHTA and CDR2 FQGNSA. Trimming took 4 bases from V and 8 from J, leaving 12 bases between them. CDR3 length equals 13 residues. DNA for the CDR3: TGTGCCAGCAGCTGGACGGGCCGGGAGCCCCAGCATTTT. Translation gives CASSWTGREPQHF.

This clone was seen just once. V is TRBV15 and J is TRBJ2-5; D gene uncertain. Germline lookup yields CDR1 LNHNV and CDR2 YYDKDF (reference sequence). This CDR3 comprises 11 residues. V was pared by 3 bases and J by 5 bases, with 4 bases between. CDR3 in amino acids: CATSSMETQYF. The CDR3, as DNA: TGTGCCACCAGCAGTATGGAGACCCAGTACTTC.

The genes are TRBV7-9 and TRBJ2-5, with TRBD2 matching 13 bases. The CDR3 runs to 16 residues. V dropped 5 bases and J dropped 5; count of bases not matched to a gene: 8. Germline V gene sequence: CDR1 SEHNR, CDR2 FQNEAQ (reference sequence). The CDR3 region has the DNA TGTGCCAGCAGCCTGCCGGGACTAGCGGGACGGGAGACCCAGTACTTC. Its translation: CASSLPGLAGRETQYF.

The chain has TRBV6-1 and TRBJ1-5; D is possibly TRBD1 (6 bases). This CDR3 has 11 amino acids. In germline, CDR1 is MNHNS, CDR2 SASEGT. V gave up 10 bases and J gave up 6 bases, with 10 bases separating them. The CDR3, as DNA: TGTGCCACCGGACAGTCTCAGCCCCAGCATTTT. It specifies CATGQSQPQHF.

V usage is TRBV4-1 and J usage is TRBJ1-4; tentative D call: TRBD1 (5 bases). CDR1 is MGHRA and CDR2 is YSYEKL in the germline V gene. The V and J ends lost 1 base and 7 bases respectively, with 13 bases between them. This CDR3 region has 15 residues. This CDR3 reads CASSQGSGGGEKLFF. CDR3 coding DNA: TGCGCCAGCAGCCAAGGATCGGGGGGTGGTGAAAAACTGTTTTTT.

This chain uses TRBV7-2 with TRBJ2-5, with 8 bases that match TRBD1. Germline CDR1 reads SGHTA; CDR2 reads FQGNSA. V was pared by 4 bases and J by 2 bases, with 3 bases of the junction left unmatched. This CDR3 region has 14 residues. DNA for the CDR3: TGTGCCAGCAGCTCCCGGACAGGGCAAGAGACCCAGTACTTC. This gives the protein CASSSRTGQETQYF.

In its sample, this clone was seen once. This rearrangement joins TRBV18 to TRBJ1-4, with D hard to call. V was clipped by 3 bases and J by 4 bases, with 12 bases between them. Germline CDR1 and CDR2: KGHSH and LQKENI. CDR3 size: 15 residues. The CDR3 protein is CASSPEGPFNEKLFF. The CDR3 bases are TGTGCCAGCTCACCGGAAGGGCCGTTTAATGAAAAACTGTTTTTT.

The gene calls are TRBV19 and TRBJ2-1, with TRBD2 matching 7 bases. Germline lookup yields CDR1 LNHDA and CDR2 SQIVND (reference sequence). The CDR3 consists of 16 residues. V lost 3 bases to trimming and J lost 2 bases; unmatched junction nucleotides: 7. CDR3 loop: CASSMAGDAAYNEQFF. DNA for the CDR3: TGTGCCAGTAGTATGGCGGGAGATGCCGCCTACAATGAGCAGTTCTTC.

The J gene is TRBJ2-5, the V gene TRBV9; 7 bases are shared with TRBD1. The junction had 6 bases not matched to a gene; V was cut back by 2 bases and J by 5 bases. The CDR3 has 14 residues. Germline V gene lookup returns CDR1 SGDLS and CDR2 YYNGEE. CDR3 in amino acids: CASSVDRWGETQYF. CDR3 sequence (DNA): TGTGCCAGCAGCGTGGACAGGTGGGGGGAGACCCAGTACTTC.

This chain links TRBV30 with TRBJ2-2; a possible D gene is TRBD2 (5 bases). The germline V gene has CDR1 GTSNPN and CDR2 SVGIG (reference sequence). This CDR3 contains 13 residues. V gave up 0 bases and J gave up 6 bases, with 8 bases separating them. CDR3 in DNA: TGTGCCTGGAGTGTAGCGGTGGCCGGGGAGCTGTTTTTT. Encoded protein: CAWSVAVAGELFF.

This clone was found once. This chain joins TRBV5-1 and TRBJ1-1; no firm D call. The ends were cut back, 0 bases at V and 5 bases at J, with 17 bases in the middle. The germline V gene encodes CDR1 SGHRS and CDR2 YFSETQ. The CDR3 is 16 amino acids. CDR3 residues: CASSLGSRSPETEAFF. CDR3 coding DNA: TGCGCCAGCAGCTTGGGGTCCCGGTCACCCGAGACTGAAGCTTTCTTT.